This section outlines one T cell receptor beta chain sequence together with its context. Germline V lookup: CDR1 SGHDN, CDR2 FVKESK. Trimming removed 0 bases from V and 1 base from J; junction bases left unmatched: 10. This CDR3 is built from 19 residues. This record comes from a study of blood T cell repertoires in COVID-19. Study-level background: Specimens from acute and convalescent COVID-19 originated in the United States, Italy and Spain. The cDNA or gDNA used as material had been derived from T cells, B-cell-depleted T cells, or PBMCs.

Original methodology: Nucleated cell number was recorded as an estimate derived from reference gene primer amplification. Sequencing was performed with immunoSEQ multiplex PCR; in TCRdb, only in-frame clones are kept and a portion is missing. V and J calls and clone size are given by that table; D and trimming were obtained from the DNA. The sample contains around 100,000 clones, over 75% of which appear only once. The clonotype was recovered from a human donor in a cohort sampled during active COVID-19. The V call is TRBV14, the J call TRBJ2-2, with TRBD2 identical over 8 bases. Specimen: peripheral blood. The CDR3: CASSQDSVAREGNTGELFF. The CDR3 region has the DNA TGTGCCAGCAGCCAAGATTCGGTGGCTCGGGAGGGGAACACCGGGGAGCTGTTTTTT.